The clone carrying this T cell receptor (beta chain) was observed once. This record comes from a study of technical replicates of blood from several donors. The CDR3 has 16 residues. The ends were cut back, 2 bases at V and 0 bases at J, with 11 bases in the middle. Per germline, CDR1 LNHDA and CDR2 SQIVND (reference sequence). The table came from immunoSEQ multiplex PCR; TCRdb's copy has only in-frame clones and leaves some out. The sample lists some 80,000 clones; about 92% were seen once. The V gene is TRBV19, the J gene TRBJ1-3; D is undetermined. This clonotype was obtained from a human donor in good health. Source material: T cells isolated from PBMCs. The CDR3 region has the DNA TGTGCCAGTAGTATAAAGCTCGCGAGCTCTGGAAACACCATATATTTT. This translates into CASSIKLASSGNTIYF.